The table lists the clone carrying this TCR beta chain with a count of one. Antigen: not known. This entry belongs to a study of graft-versus-host responses after intestinal transplantation. Processing was applied to graft tissue in order to liberate intraepithelial and lamina propria lymphocytes. General study points: Levels of circulating GvH clones at their peak were associated with early post-transplant HvG declines. GvH clones appeared in recipient marrow, some first in ileum or blood.

The ends lost 0 bases at V and 9 bases at J; junction bases unmatched: 5. Germline CDR1 reads SGHRS; CDR2 reads YFSETQ. The CDR3 contains 15 residues. The table came from immunoSEQ multiplex PCR; TCRdb's copy has only in-frame clones and leaves some out. This table holds approximately 16,000 clones, 59% found once. This sequence joins TRBV5-1 and TRBJ1-6, with 8 bases fitting TRBD1. This receptor was obtained from a human patient who received an intestinal transplant, so some T cells may come from the graft donor. The source material was ileum tissue, sampled 524 days after transplant. CDR3 residues: CASSLGGQGGSPLHF. The CDR3 bases are TGCGCCAGCAGCTTGGGAGGACAGGGAGGTTCACCCCTCCACTTT.